The rows below give T cell receptor beta chains drawn from one sample of a study of T cell responses to AZD1222 COVID-19 vaccine. Assay used: immunoSEQ multiplex PCR; TCRdb lists only in-frame clones, some missing. In the table there are 80,000 to 100,000 clones, around 90% of which are singletons. This specimen was peripheral blood, taken 28 days after the second AZD1222 dose. These receptors all come from an adult who received the AZD1222 COVID-19 vaccine. Each CDR3 is given with its conserved first and last residue. A D gene is named only where the DNA matches it firmly. Where a row states a size, it is once, few, many or the class of an expanded clone; other rows omit it.

d_call	v_call	j_call	clone_size	cdr3_nt	cdr3_aa
-	TRBV2	TRBJ1-4	-	TGTGCCAGCAGTGACTTCCCCGGGGGAGGCCGTGAAAAACTGTTTTTT	CASSDFPGGGREKLFF
-	TRBV27	TRBJ1-4	-	TGTGCCAGCAGTTTAGCAGGGCAAGGTGAAAAACTGTTTTTT	CASSLAGQGEKLFF
-	TRBV9	TRBJ1-6	-	TGTGCCAGCAGCCCGAGGGCCCCAGAAGGGACTATCTATAATTCACCCCTCCACTTT	CASSPRAPEGTIYNSPLHF
-	TRBV27	TRBJ1-3	few	TGTGCCAGCACCAAGAGGTTCGGCGTCTCTGGAAACACCATATATTTT	CASTKRFGVSGNTIYF
TRBD2	TRBV6-5	TRBJ2-7	-	TGTGCCAGCAGCCCCTTGGGGGGGGAAGGCTACGAGCAGTACTTC	CASSPLGGEGYEQYF
TRBD1	TRBV7-6	TRBJ2-1	-	TGTGCCAGCAGCTTCCCCCTTAAACAGGGGGCGCCGTACAATGAGCAGTTCTTC	CASSFPLKQGAPYNEQFF
TRBD2	TRBV7-9	TRBJ2-1	-	TGTGCCAGCAGCTTATCACGGGGACTATACTACAATGAGCAGTTCTTC	CASSLSRGLYYNEQFF
TRBD2	TRBV4-2	TRBJ2-1	-	TGTGCCAGCAGCCTTAGACTAGCGGAGAATGAGCAGTTCTTC	CASSLRLAENEQFF
-	TRBV19	TRBJ2-2	few	TGTGCCAGTAGGGCACAGTGGAGAAACACCGGGGAGCTGTTTTTT	CASRAQWRNTGELFF
TRBD2	TRBV6-2/TRBV6-3	TRBJ2-3	-	TGTGCCAGCAGCTCCCGGGGGGATGGAGATACGCAGTATTTT	CASSSRGDGDTQYF
-	TRBV7-2	TRBJ1-5	-	TGTGCCAGCAGCTTCGCCGGCGAGGCCCGCAATCAGCCCCAGCATTTT	CASSFAGEARNQPQHF
-	TRBV7-9	TRBJ1-2	-	TGTGCCAGCAGCTCCTACTCAGGGTACACGTCTAGCTATGGCTACACCTTC	CASSSYSGYTSSYGYTF
-	TRBV6-5	TRBJ2-7	once	TGTGCCAGCAGCAGGGGGGGCGAGCAGTACTTC	CASSRGGEQYF
-	TRBV3-1/TRBV3-2	TRBJ2-7	-	TGTGCCAGCAGCCAAGATCTGTGGGGCTACGAGCAGTACTTC	CASSQDLWGYEQYF
TRBD2	TRBV28	TRBJ2-1	-	TGTGCCAGCAGTCCCGCGGGACTAGCGGGGGGTGGTGAGCAGTTCTTC	CASSPAGLAGGGEQFF
TRBD1	TRBV7-2	TRBJ1-6	-	TGTGCCAGCAGCCAACGGACAGGGTCTCTATCACCCCTCCACTTT	CASSQRTGSLSPLHF
-	TRBV9	TRBJ2-7	-	TGTGCCAGCACCCCCAATGACAGAGTACCCTACGAGCAGTACTTC	CASTPNDRVPYEQYF
TRBD1	TRBV6-5	TRBJ1-2	-	TGTGCCAGCAGTTACTCGACGAGGGGGCGGAGGAATGGCTACACCTTC	CASSYSTRGRRNGYTF
-	TRBV7-2	TRBJ2-5	-	TGTGCCAGCAGGGGCGCCGGGCAGACCCAGTACTTC	CASRGAGQTQYF
-	TRBV21-1	TRBJ1-2	-	TGTGCCAGCAGCAACCGGACAGGGAACTATGGCTACACCTTC	CASSNRTGNYGYTF